This TCR beta chain stems from a study of CD8 T cells in ankylosing spondylitis. V trimming: 6 bases; J trimming: 9 bases; junction bases outside the gene matches: 16. This CDR3 region has 17 residues. In germline, CDR1 is KGHDR, CDR2 SFDVKD. TCRdb independently ran MiXCR on the 5' RACE reads; one entry per CDR3 protein. This sample carries tens of thousands of distinct CDR3 sequences, 7.2% of them seen once, and the ten largest clones take 8% to 11%. This clonotype was counted many times. The origin of this receptor is a male donor with ankylosing spondylitis or in good health (not recorded which). The specimen sequenced was blood, either unsorted or a sorted T cell fraction (not recorded which). J is TRBJ2-1 and V is TRBV24-1, with 10 bases identical to TRBD1. CDR3 amino acids: CATSIYPGTGAEGEQFF. The CDR3 DNA follows: TGTGCCACCAGTATCTATCCAGGGACAGGGGCGGAAGGTGAGCAGTTCTTC.